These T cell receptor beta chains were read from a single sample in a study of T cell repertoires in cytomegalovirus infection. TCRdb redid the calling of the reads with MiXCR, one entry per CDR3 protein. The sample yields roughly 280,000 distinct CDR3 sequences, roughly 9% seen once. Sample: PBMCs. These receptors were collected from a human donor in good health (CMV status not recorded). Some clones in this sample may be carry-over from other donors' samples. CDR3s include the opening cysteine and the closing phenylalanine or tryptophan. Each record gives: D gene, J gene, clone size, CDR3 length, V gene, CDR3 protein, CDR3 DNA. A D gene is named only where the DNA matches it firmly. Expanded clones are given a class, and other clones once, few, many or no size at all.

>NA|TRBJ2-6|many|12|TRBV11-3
CATQSGANVLTF
TGTGCCACCCAGTCTGGGGCCAACGTCCTGACTTTC
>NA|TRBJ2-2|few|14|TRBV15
CATSREGGTGELFF
TGTGCCACCAGCAGAGAGGGAGGCACCGGGGAGCTGTTTTTT
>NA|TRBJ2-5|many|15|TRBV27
CASSQYGRVAETQYF
TGTGCCAGCAGCCAATACGGACGGGTGGCGGAGACCCAGTACTTC
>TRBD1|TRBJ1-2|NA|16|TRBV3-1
CASSQLSRDSSYGYTF
TGTGCCAGCAGCCAATTGTCCCGGGACAGTTCCTATGGCTACACCTTC
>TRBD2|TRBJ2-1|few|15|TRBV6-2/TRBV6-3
CASRLAGASYNEQFF
TGTGCCAGCCGACTAGCGGGGGCCTCCTACAATGAGCAGTTCTTC
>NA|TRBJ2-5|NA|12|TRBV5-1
CASRDPQETQYF
TGCGCCAGCAGAGACCCCCAAGAGACCCAGTACTTC
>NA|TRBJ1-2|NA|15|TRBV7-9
CASSSLLRDKNGYTF
TGTGCCAGCAGCTCCCTCCTCCGGGACAAGAATGGCTACACCTTC
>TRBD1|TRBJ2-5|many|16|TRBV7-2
CASSPPGQGGQETQYF
TGTGCCAGCAGCCCGCCGGGACAGGGGGGCCAAGAGACCCAGTACTTC
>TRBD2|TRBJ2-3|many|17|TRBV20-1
CSASTDPGLAEGDTQYF
TGCAGTGCTAGCACAGACCCGGGACTAGCGGAGGGAGATACGCAGTATTTT
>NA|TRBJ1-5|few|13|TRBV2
CASIREANQPQHF
TGTGCCAGCATACGGGAGGCTAATCAGCCCCAGCATTTT
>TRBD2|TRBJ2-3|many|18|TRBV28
CASSLALAGGSSTDTQYF
TGTGCCAGCAGTTTGGCGCTAGCGGGGGGGTCTAGCACAGATACGCAGTATTTT
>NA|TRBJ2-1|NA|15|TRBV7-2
CASSPRDSAGNEQFF
TGTGCCAGCAGCCCCCGGGACTCCGCGGGCAATGAGCAGTTCTTC
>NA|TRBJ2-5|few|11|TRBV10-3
CAIRKQETQYF
TGTGCCATCAGAAAACAAGAGACCCAGTACTTC
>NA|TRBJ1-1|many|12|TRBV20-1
CRGRRDNTEAFF
TGCAGGGGAAGAAGGGACAACACTGAAGCTTTCTTT
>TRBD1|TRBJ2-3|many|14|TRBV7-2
CASTPTGGVHTQYF
TGTGCCAGCACCCCGACAGGGGGGGTACATACGCAGTATTTT
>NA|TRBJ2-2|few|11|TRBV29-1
CSVGETGELFF
TGCAGCGTTGGGGAGACCGGGGAGCTGTTTTTT
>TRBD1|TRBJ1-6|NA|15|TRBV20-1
CSASAGGAYNSPLHF
TGCAGTGCTAGCGCAGGGGGCGCCTATAATTCACCCCTCCACTTT
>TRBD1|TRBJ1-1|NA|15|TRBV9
CASSAPATGLSEAFF
TGTGCCAGCAGCGCGCCGGCGACAGGGCTATCTGAAGCTTTCTTT
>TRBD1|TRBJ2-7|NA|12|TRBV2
CASRGTGSEQYF
TGTGCCAGCAGGGGGACAGGGTCCGAGCAGTACTTC
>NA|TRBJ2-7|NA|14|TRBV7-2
CASSLAEGGYEQYF
TGTGCCAGCAGCTTAGCGGAGGGCGGGTACGAGCAGTACTTC
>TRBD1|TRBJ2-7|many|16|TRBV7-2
CASSQRWDRGSYEQYF
TGTGCCAGCAGTCAAAGATGGGACAGGGGCTCCTACGAGCAGTACTTC
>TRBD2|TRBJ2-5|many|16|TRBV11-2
CASSLATSGRAETQYF
TGTGCCAGCAGCTTAGCGACTAGCGGGAGGGCAGAGACCCAGTACTTC
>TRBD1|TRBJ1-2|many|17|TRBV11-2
CASSPGTGTEANYGYTF
TGTGCCAGCAGCCCCGGGACAGGGACCGAAGCTAACTATGGCTACACCTTC
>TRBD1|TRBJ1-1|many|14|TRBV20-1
CSATPGQRNTEAFF
TGCAGTGCTACGCCGGGACAGCGGAACACTGAAGCTTTCTTT